The present entry profiles one TCR beta chain with its context. The data derive from a study of blood T cell repertoires in COVID-19. Overall study: Nucleic acid was either cDNA or gDNA, and it came from T cells, B-cell-depleted T cells, or PBMCs.

Germline values: CDR1 DFQATT, CDR2 SNEGSKA (reference sequence). The CDR3 extends over 15 amino acids. V trimming: 3 bases; J trimming: 2 bases; junction bases outside the gene matches: 6. Sequenced by immunoSEQ multiplex PCR; TCRdb stores in-frame clones only, minus some. The data contain about 190,000 clones, less than 85% of them seen just once; the ten biggest clones take up roughly 13%. The sequence derives from a man aged 50 or older who had recovered from COVID-19. Sequenced material: peripheral blood. V is TRBV20-1 and J is TRBJ2-1, with 8 bases that match TRBD2. For the CDR3, the DNA is TGCAGTGCTAGTGCGGGACTAGGGGCCTACAATGAGCAGTTCTTC. This sequence encodes CSASAGLGAYNEQFF.